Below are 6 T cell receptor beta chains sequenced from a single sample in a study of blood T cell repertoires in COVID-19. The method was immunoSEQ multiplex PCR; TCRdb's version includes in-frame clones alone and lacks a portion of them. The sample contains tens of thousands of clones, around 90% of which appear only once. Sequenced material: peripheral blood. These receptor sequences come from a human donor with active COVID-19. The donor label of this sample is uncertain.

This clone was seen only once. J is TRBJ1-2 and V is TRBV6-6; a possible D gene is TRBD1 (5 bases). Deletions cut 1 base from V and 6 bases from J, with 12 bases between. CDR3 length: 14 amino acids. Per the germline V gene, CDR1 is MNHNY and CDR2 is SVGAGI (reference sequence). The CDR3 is CASSYLEGRNGYTF. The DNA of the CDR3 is TGTGCCAGCAGTTACTTGGAGGGGAGAAATGGCTACACCTTC.

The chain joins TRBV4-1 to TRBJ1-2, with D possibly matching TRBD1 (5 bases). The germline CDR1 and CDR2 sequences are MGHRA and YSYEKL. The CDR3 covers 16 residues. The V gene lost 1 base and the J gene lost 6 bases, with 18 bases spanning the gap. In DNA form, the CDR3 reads TGCGCCAGCAGCCAAGGAGGCCGGGGGAGAAGCGATGGCTACACCTTC. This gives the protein CASSQGGRGRSDGYTF.

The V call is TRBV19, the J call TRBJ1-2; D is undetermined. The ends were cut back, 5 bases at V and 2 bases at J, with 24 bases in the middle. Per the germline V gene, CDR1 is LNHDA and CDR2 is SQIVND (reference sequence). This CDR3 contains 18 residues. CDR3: CASSPGGLVGSQNYGYTF. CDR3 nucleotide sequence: TGTGCCAGTAGTCCTGGAGGACTAGTGGGCAGTCAGAACTATGGCTACACCTTC.

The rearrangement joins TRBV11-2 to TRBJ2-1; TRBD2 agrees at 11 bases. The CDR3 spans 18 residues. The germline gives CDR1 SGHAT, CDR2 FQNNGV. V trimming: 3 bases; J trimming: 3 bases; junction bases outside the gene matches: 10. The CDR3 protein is CASSFLNSGGAFYNEQFF. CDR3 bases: TGTGCCAGCAGCTTCCTTAATAGCGGGGGGGCCTTCTACAATGAGCAGTTCTTC. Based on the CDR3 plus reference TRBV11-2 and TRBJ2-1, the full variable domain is EAGVAQSPRYKIIEKRQSVAFWCNPISGHATLYWYQQILGQGPKLLIQFQNNGVVDDSQLPKDRFSAERLKGVDSTLKIQPAKLEDSAVYLCASSFLNSGGAFYNEQFFGPGTRLTVL.

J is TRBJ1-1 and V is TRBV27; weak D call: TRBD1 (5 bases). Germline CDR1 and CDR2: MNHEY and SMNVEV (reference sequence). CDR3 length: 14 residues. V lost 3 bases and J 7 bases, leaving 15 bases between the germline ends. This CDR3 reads CASSFIGGGNEAFF. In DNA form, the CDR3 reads TGTGCCAGCAGTTTTATTGGGGGAGGGAATGAAGCTTTCTTT.

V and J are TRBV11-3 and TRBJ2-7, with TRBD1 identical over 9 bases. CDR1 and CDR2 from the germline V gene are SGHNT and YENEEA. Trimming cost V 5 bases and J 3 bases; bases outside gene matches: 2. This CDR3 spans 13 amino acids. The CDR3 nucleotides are TGTGCCAGCAGCCAGGGACAGGGCTACGAGCAGTACTTC. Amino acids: CASSQGQGYEQYF.